This section outlines one T cell receptor (beta chain) sequence together with its context. Its specificity is not known. This entry belongs to a study of T cell repertoires in aging, cancer and after chemotherapy. Turning to the study itself: Six age groups, ranging from 30 or younger to 70 or older, included the donors.

The study, taken as a whole, reports: Loss of evenness, beyond lost richness, contributed to age-related TCR diversity decline in cancer patients. These repertoire data do not allow conclusions about immunological memory after chemotherapy. Untreated cancer patients had significantly lower blood TCR diversity than age-matched healthy donors.

Multiplex touch-down PCR with TRB-A/B primers amplified rearranged V-D-J TRB sequences. Via MiXCR, TCRdb re-called the multiplex PCR reads, giving one row per CDR3 protein. The data show about 15,000 distinct CDR3 sequences, approximately 46% seen once. V shed 6 bases and J shed 2 bases, with 13 bases lying between them. The CDR3 runs to 15 residues. From germline, CDR1 is MNHNY and CDR2 SVGAGI (reference sequence). TCR beta rearrangements were amplified from peripheral blood genomic DNA. This TCR derives from a human donor in good health. Sequences were obtained from blood. The gene calls are TRBV6-6 and TRBJ2-2; D is possibly TRBD2 (6 bases). CDR3 amino acids: CASRDGGTNTGELFF. CDR3 coding DNA: TGTGCCAGCAGGGACGGGGGAACTAACACCGGGGAGCTGTTTTTT.